This record covers a single T cell receptor (beta chain). This sample is part of a study of shared clonotypes between healthy human individuals. The CDR3 has 16 amino acids. V was cut by 5 bases and J by 7 bases, with 21 bases left in between. Germline V gene data show CDR1 as SGHVT and CDR2 as SQSDAQ. The assay was immunoSEQ multiplex PCR, and TCRdb's table has in-frame clones only and misses some. This table holds 400,000 to 600,000 clones, roughly 79% found once. The sequencing input was PBMCs. The chain is built from TRBV7-4 and TRBJ2-4; tentatively, D is TRBD1 (7 bases). The TCR sequence derives from a middle-aged woman in good health. Some clones in this sample may be carry-over from other donors' samples. Here the CDR3 reads CASSLGGRGLLNIQYF. The CDR3 DNA reads as TGTGCCAGCAGCCTAGGGGGCCGGGGGTTATTGAACATTCAGTACTTC.